This T cell receptor beta chain is drawn from a study of blood T cells in healthy people across ages. Broader study findings: Roughly linearly, TCR beta diversity per million T cells fell as age increased. In these data, TCR beta diversity tracked strongly with naive T cell percentage. Estimates of diversity drawn from one million T cells were considered underestimates.

A word on this clonotype: Its antigen is still unknown.

CDR1 and CDR2 from the germline V gene are SGHVS and FQNEAQ. Trimming cost V 5 bases and J 1 base; bases outside gene matches: 10. The CDR3 totals 17 residues. Sample-barcoded 5' priming and a J-beta primer mix drove a second PCR of 7 to 11 cycles. TCRdb called the 5' RACE reads again in MiXCR, with one record for every CDR3 protein. The sample has some 1.8 million distinct CDR3 sequences; approximately 40% are singletons. V and J are TRBV7-8 and TRBJ1-5; 8 bases are a match to TRBD1. The TCR was taken from a human donor in good health. Sequences were obtained from blood. The CDR3 is CASSPPTGGGSNQPQHF. The CDR3 DNA follows: TGTGCCAGCAGCCCACCAACAGGGGGGGGGAGCAATCAGCCCCAGCATTTT.